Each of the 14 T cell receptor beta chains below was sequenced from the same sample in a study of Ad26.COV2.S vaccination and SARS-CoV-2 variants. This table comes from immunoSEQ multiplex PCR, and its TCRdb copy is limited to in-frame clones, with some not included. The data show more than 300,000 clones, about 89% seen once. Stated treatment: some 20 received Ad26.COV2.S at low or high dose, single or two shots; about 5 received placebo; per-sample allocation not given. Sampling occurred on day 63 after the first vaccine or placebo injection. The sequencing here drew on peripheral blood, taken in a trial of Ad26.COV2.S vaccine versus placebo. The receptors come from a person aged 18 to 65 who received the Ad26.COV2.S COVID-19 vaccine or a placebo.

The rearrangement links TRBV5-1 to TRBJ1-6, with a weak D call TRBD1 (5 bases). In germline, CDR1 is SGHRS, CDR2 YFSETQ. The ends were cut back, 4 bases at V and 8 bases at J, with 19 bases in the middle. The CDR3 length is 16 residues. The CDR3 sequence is CASSLGAGSLDSPLHF. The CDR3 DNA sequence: TGCGCCAGCAGCCTCGGGGCAGGGTCTCTTGATTCACCCCTCCACTTT.

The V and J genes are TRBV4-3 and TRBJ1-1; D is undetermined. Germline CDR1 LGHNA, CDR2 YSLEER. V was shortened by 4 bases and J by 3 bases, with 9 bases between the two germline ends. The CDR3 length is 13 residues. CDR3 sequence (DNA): TGCGCCAGCAGCCGGGCCACTTACACTGAAGCTTTCTTT. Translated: CASSRATYTEAFF.

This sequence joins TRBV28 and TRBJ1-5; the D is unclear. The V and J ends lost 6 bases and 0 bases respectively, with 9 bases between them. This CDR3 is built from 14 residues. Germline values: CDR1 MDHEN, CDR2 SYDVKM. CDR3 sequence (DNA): TGTGCCAGCAGCCTCCAGGATAGCAATCAGCCCCAGCATTTT. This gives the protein CASSLQDSNQPQHF. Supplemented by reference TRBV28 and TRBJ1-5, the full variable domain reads DVKVTQSSRYLVKRTGEKVFLECVQDMDHENMFWYRQDPGLGLRLIYFSYDVKMKEKGDIPEGYSVSREKKERFSLILESASTNQTSMYLCASSLQDSNQPQHFGDGTRLSIL.

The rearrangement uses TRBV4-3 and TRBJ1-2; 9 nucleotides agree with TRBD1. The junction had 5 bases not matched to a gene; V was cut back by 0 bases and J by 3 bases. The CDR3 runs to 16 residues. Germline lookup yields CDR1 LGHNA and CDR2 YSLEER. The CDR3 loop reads CASSQDLRTGDYGYTF. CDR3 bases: TGCGCCAGCAGCCAAGATCTTAGGACAGGGGACTATGGCTACACCTTC.

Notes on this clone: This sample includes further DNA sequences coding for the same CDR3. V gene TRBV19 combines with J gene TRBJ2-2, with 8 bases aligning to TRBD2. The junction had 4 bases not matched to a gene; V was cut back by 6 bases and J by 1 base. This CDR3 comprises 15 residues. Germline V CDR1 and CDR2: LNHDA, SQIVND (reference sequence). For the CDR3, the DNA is TGTGCCAGTAGCATAAGCGGGGGGAACACCGGGGAGCTGTTTTTT. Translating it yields CASSISGGNTGELFF.

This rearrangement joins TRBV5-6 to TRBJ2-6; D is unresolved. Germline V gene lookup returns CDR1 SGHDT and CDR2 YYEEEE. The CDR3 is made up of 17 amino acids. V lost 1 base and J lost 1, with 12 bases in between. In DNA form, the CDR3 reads TGTGCCAGCAGCTTGTCACCTGAGTCGTCTGGGGCCAACGTCCTGACTTTC. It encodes CASSLSPESSGANVLTF. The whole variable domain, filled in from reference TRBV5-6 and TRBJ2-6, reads DAGVTQSPTHLIKTRGQQVTLRCSPKSGHDTVSWYQQALGQGPQFIFQYYEEEERQRGNFPDRFSGHQFPNYSSELNVNALLLGDSALYLCASSLSPESSGANVLTFGAGSRLTVL.

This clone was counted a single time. For the CDR3, the DNA is TGTGCCAGCTCACCAGCGGCAGGCAGTCGGGATGAAAAACTGTTTTTT. Residues: CASSPAAGSRDEKLFF. The genes are TRBV18 and TRBJ1-4; D gene ambiguous. The CDR3 is 16 residues long. CDR1 is KGHSH, CDR2 LQKENI, per germline. With 2 bases removed from V and 6 bases from J, the gap between germline ends came to 16 bases.

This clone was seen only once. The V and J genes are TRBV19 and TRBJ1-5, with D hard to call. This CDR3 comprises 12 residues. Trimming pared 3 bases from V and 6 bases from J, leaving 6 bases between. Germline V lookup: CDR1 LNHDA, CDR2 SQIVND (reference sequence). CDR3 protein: CASSIRAQPQHF. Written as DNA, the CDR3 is TGTGCCAGTAGTATCCGCGCTCAGCCCCAGCATTTT.

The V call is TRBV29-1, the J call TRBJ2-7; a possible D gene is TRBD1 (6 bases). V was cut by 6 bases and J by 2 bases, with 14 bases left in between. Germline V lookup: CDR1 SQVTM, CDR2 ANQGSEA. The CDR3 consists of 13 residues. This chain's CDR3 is CSVAPTGPYEQYF. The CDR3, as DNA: TGCAGCGTCGCACCGACAGGACCCTACGAGCAGTACTTC.

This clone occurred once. The CDR3: CASSGTRGDQPQHF. The CDR3 region has the DNA TGTGCCAGCTCAGGGACGAGGGGGGATCAGCCCCAGCATTTT. This chain links TRBV18 with TRBJ1-5; D might be TRBD1 (6 bases). The CDR3 has 14 amino acids. Trimming stripped 5 bases from V and 5 bases from J, with 13 bases between. Germline CDR1 and CDR2: KGHSH and LQKENI.

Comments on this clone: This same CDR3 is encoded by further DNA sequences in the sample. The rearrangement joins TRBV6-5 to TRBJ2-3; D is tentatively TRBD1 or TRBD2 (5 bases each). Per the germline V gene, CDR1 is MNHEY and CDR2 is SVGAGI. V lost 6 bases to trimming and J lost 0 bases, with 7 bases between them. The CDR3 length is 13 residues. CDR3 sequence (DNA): TGTGCCAGCAGAAGGGACAGCACAGATACGCAGTATTTT. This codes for CASRRDSTDTQYF.

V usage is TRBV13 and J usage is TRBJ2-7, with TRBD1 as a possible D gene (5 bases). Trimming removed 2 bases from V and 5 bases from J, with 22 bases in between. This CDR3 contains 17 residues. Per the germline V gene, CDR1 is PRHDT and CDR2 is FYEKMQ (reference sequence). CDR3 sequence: CASSLSPPGPKGHEQYF. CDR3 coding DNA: TGTGCCAGCAGCTTAAGTCCGCCAGGGCCTAAAGGGCACGAGCAGTACTTC. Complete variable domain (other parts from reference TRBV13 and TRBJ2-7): AAGVIQSPRHLIKEKRETATLKCYPIPRHDTVYWYQQGPGQDPQFLISFYEKMQSDKGSIPDRFSAQQFSDYHSELNMSSLELGDSALYFCASSLSPPGPKGHEQYFGPGTRLTVT.

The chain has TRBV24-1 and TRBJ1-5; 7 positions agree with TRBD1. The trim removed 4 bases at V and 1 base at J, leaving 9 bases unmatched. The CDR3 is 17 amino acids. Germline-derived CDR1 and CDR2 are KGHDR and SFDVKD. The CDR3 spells CATSDAASGQSNQPQHF. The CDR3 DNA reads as TGTGCCACCAGTGACGCTGCATCGGGACAGAGCAATCAGCCCCAGCATTTT.

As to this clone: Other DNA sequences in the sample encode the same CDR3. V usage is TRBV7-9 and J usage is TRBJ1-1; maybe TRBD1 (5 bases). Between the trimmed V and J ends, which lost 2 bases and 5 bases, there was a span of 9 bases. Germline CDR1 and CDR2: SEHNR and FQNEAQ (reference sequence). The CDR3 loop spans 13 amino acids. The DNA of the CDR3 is TGTGCCAGCAGCTTACGCGGGGGAACTGAAGCTTTCTTT. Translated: CASSLRGGTEAFF.